This TCR beta chain was documented in a study of shared clonotypes between healthy human individuals. Study at large: The donor group consisted of two women and three men, aged 18 to 49.

The CDR3 runs 16 residues. Germline CDR1 and CDR2: SGDLS and YYNGEE. V shed 3 bases and J 6 bases; nucleotides not matched to a gene: 11. General study findings and limits: Richness estimates generally favored naive over memory subsets.

The CD4+ fraction was divided into a CD45RA+ naive subset and a CD45RA-negative memory subset. Remarks on this clone: Its specificity is unknown.

TCRdb's copy holds only in-frame clones and misses some; the assay was immunoSEQ multiplex PCR. The table lists 1.4 million or so clones, approximately 98.5% of them singletons. The chain is built from TRBV9 and TRBJ2-7; 11 nucleotides match TRBD1. The sample taken for sequencing was naive CD4+ T cells sorted from blood. Subset defined: CD45RA+ positively selected. The TCR comes from a man aged 25 to 40 in good health. In nucleotides, the CDR3 is TGTGCCAGCAGCGCGAGGGCAGGGGGGACAGGGGGCGAGCAGTACTTC. Translation gives CASSARAGGTGGEQYF.